The clone carrying this TCR beta chain was seen a handful of times. The antigen is undetermined. A junction boundary mismatches the germline segment, possibly from a read error. The data belong to a study of cytomegalovirus exposure and HLA in healthy donors. The CDR3 extends over 15 amino acids. Germline V gives CDR1 SEHNR, CDR2 FQNEAQ (reference sequence). Primers: 60 Vbeta forward and 13 Jbeta reverse. Repertoires were generated with immunoSEQ multiplex PCR, while TCRdb's copy carries only in-frame clones and drops some. Of some 140,000 clones detected, around 80% appear once; the ten largest clones hold 4.5% to 5%. Study-wide points: CMV serostatus was the sole immune exposure data available. Excluded were some V segments that proved indistinguishable, including TRBV6-2 and TRBV6-3.

The gene calls are TRBV7-9 and TRBJ2-7; 8 bases fit TRBD2. This receptor was obtained from a man younger than 40 in good health. Sequenced input: PBMCs. As DNA, the CDR3 is TGTTCCAGCAGCTTAGTGGGACTAGGGACCTACGAGCAGTACTTC. It codes for CSSSLVGLGTYEQYF.